This T cell receptor (beta chain) stems from a study of cytomegalovirus exposure and HLA in healthy donors. On the study more broadly: There were 350 to 450 genotyped donors. Of these, 75% to 90% fell in the genetic ancestry cluster associated with self-reported Caucasian donors.

V lost 0 bases to trimming and J lost 2 bases, with 11 bases between them. The length of the CDR3 is 15 residues. Germline V CDR1 and CDR2: GTSNPN, SVGIG (reference sequence). On this clone itself: Its antigen is undetermined.

Study-level results: Specific recognition of CMV antigens was confirmed in vitro for a few chains (all CMV-associated).

Both 60 Vbeta primers and 13 Jbeta primers went into the PCR. TCRdb's table, derived via immunoSEQ multiplex PCR, lists solely in-frame clones and lacks some. The sample has about 180,000 clones, 70% to 85% seen once; the top ten hold around 1.2%. The receptor's source is a girl aged 2 to 10 in good health and CMV-seropositive. Sequenced sample: PBMCs. The genes are TRBV30 and TRBJ1-3; no reliable D call. CDR3 region: CAWSVRRVPGNTIYF. The CDR3 nucleotides read TGTGCCTGGAGTGTTCGGAGGGTCCCTGGAAACACCATATATTTT.